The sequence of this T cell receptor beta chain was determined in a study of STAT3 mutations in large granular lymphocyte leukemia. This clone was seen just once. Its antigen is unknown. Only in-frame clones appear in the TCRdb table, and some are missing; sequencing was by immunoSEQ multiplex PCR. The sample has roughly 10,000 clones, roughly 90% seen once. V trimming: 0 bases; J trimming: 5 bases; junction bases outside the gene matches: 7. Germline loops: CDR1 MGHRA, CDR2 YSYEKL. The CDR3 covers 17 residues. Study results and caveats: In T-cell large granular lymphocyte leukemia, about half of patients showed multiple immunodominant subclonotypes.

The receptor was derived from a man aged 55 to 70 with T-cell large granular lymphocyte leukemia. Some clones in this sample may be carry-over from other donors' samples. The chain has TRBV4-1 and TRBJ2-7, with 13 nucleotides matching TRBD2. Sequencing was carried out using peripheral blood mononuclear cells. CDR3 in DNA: TGCGCCAGCAGCCAAGATCGGACAGGACTAGCGGGAGACGAGCAGTACTTC. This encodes CASSQDRTGLAGDEQYF.